Following are 3 T cell receptor beta chains from one sample sequenced in a study of CD8 T cells in Susac syndrome. RNA, at roughly 0.5 to 1 ug, was reverse transcribed with random hexamers. TCRdb reprocessed the immunoSEQ multiplex PCR reads via MiXCR and lists one record per CDR3 protein. This table holds approximately 120,000 distinct CDR3 sequences, over 90% found once. The specimen was CD4+ T cells from PBMCs. All receptors come from a human donor in good health.

The chain employs TRBV3-1 and TRBJ1-6; D remains unclear. The CDR3 is 17 amino acids. Trimming took 1 base from V and 7 from J, leaving 17 bases between them. The germline CDR1 and CDR2 sequences are LGHDT and YNNKEL (reference sequence). The CDR3 spells CASSQGRRASGNSPLHF. CDR3 nucleotides: TGTGCCAGCAGCCAAGGTCGGCGGGCGAGTGGGAATTCACCCCTCCACTTT.

The rearrangement uses TRBV4-1 and TRBJ1-1; the D gene is possibly TRBD1 (5 bases). Germline lookup yields CDR1 MGHRA and CDR2 YSYEKL. There are 16 residues in the CDR3. Trimming pared 2 bases from V and 1 base from J, leaving 14 bases between. The CDR3 DNA follows: TGCGCCAGCAGCCAATCCCCAGGGCTGAGGAACACTGAAGCTTTCTTT. Its protein is CASSQSPGLRNTEAFF.

The chain carries TRBV5-1 and TRBJ1-4; 11 positions match TRBD1. Germline V gives CDR1 SGHRS, CDR2 YFSETQ. Germline trimming cut 4 bases from V and 0 bases from J; bases unmatched to any gene: 8. The CDR3 extends over 18 amino acids. CDR3 loop: CASSVTGTGGATNEKLFF. The CDR3, as DNA: TGCGCCAGCAGCGTAACCGGGACAGGGGGAGCAACTAATGAAAAACTGTTTTTT.